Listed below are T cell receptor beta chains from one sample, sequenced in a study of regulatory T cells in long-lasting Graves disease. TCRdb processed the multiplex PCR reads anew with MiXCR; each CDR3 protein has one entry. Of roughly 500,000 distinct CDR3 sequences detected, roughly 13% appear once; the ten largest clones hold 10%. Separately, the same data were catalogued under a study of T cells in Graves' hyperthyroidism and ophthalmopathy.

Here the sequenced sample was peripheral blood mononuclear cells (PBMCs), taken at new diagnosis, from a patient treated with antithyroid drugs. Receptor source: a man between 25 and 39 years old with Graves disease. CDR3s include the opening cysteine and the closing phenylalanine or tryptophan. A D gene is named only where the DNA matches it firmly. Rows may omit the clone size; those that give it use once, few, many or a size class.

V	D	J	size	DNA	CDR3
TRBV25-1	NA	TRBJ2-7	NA	TGTGCCAGCAGTGAATATCAGACTGCCCCTCTGGGCGAGCAGTACTTC	CASSEYQTAPLGEQYF
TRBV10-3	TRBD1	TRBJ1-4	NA	TGTGCCACCCAGGGGGGACAGGGCGATGAAAAACTGTTTTTT	CATQGGQGDEKLFF
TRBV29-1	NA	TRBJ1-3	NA	TGCAGCGTTGTCCGGCAGGGCTCTGGAAACACCATATATTTT	CSVVRQGSGNTIYF
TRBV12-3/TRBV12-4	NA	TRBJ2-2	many	TGTGCCAGCAGCTCTAGAGTCGGGGAGCTGTTTTTT	CASSSRVGELFF
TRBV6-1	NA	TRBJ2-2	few	TGTGCCAGCAGTCCCAGCGTGGGGTTTAACACCGGGGAGCTGTTTTTT	CASSPSVGFNTGELFF
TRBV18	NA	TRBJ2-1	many	TGTGCCAGCTCACTCTACAGAGGCGGGACATCACGCCCCAATGAGCAGTTCTTC	CASSLYRGGTSRPNEQFF
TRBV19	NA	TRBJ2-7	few	TGTGCCACCGCCCCGGCTACGGGGGAGTACGGCTACGAGCAGTACTTC	CATAPATGEYGYEQYF
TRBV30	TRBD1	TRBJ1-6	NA	TGTGCCTGGTTTGACACAGGGGGCAACTCACCCCTCCACTTT	CAWFDTGGNSPLHF
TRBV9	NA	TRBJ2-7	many	TGTGCCAGCAGCGCGAGCACCTACGAGCAGTACTTC	CASSASTYEQYF
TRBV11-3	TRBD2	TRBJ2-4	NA	TGTGCCAGCAGCTCCGGGGGGGTGGGAAACATTCAGTACTTC	CASSSGGVGNIQYF
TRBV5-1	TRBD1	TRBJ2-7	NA	TGCGCCAGCAGCTTGGCCCTAGGTAGGACAGGGGGCGAGCAGTACTTC	CASSLALGRTGGEQYF
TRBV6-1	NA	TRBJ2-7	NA	TGTGCCACCGAATCGGGACAATCATCCTACGAGCAGTACTTC	CATESGQSSYEQYF
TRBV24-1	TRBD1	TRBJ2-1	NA	TGTGCCACCAGTGATTCGGGACAGGTCAATGAGCAGTTCTTC	CATSDSGQVNEQFF
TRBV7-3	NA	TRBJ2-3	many	TGTGCCAGCAGCTTAAGTGGGGGGCCCGGTACGCAGTATTTT	CASSLSGGPGTQYF
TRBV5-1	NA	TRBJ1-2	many	TGCGCCAGCAGCTCTCGTTGGGGTCGGAGCTATGGCTACACCTTC	CASSSRWGRSYGYTF
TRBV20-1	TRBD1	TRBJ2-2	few	TGCAGTTCCAAGGGACAGATCACCGGGGAGCTGTTTTTT	CSSKGQITGELFF
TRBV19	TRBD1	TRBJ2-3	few	TGTGCCAGTAGTACAAGACAGGGTAGCACAGATACGCAGTATTTT	CASSTRQGSTDTQYF
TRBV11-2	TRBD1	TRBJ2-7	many	TGTGCCAGCAGCCCACTCAGGGGGCGAGGATCCTACGAGCAGTACTTC	CASSPLRGRGSYEQYF
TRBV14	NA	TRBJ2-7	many	TGTGCCAGCAGCCCTTTTGACAGACACGAGCAGTACTTC	CASSPFDRHEQYF
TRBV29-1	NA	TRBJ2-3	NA	TGCAGCGTTGACTGGTCGGGGGTTGTCACAGATACGCAGTATTTT	CSVDWSGVVTDTQYF